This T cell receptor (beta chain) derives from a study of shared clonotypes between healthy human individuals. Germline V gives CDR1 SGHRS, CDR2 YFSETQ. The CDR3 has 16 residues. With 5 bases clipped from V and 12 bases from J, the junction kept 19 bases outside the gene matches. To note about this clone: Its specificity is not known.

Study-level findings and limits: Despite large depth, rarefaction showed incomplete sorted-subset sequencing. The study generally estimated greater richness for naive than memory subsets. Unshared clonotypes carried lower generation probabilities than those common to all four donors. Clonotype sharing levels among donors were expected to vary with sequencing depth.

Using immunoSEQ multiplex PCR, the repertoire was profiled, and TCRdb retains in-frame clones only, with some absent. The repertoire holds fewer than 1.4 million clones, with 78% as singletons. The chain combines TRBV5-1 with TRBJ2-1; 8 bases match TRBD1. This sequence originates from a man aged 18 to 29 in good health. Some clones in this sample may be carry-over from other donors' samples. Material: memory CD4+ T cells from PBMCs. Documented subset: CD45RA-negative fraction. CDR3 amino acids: CASRTTTGAGWLAQFF. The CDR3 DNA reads TGCGCCAGCAGAACGACGACAGGGGCGGGTTGGCTAGCGCAGTTCTTC.